This TCR beta chain appears in the sequencing data of a study of response to subunit inactivated influenza vaccine. Using its own MiXCR run on the RT-PCR reads, TCRdb lists one record per CDR3 protein. The repertoire holds about 170,000 distinct CDR3 sequences, with approximately 12% as singletons. CDR3 size: 13 residues. CDR1 is SGHRS, CDR2 YFSETQ, per germline. V lost 1 base, J lost 5 bases, and 10 bases lay in between. The sample holds a few counts of this clonotype. These data also featured in a second study, about T cells expressing NK-cell markers. As reported in that work: Scientists made TCR beta cDNA using 5'RACE template switching with UMIs. More than 5 of the donors carried dominant NKG2C+ clonotypes that took up 1.0-7.0% of their CD8+ T cells.

The rearrangement uses TRBV5-1 and TRBJ2-7; D call uncertain. The sequencing here drew on CD8+ T cells sorted from PBMCs, taken 12 days after vaccination. The sequence came from a middle-aged man who received an inactivated influenza vaccine. DNA of the CDR3: TGCGCCAGCAGCTTGCTGGCGCCCCACGAGCAGTACTTC. This sequence encodes CASSLLAPHEQYF.